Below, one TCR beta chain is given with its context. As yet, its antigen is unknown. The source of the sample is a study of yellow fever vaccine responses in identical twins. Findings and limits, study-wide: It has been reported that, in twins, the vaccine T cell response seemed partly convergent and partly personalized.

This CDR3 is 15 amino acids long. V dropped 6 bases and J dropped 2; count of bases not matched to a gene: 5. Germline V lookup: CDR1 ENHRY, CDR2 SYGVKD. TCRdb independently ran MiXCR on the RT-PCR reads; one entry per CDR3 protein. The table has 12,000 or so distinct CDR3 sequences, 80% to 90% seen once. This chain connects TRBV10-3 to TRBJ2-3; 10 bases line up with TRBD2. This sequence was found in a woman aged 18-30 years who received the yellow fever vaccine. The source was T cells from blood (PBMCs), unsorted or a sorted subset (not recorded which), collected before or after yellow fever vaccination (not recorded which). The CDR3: CAISITSGVTDTQYF. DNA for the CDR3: TGTGCCATCAGCATAACTAGCGGGGTCACAGATACGCAGTATTTT.